The sequence of this TCR beta chain was determined in a study of cytomegalovirus exposure and HLA in healthy donors. The PCR had 60 Vbeta and 13 Jbeta primers. Method: immunoSEQ multiplex PCR; TCRdb's copy keeps in-frame clones and lacks some. This sample has roughly 100,000 clones; under 80% occur once, and the top ten carry roughly 9.2%. CDR3 length: 15 residues. Germline values: CDR1 SGHNT, CDR2 YENEEA. V was clipped by 4 bases and J by 0 bases, with 11 bases between them. The receptor was derived from a woman in her thirties or forties in good health and CMV-seropositive. Specimen: PBMCs. This chain connects TRBV11-3 to TRBJ2-3; no clear D. The CDR3 coding sequence is TGTGCCAGCAGCTCGGAGTACTCCAGCACAGATACGCAGTATTTT. As protein: CASSSEYSSTDTQYF.